These 26 T cell receptor beta chains were all obtained from the same sample, sequenced in a study of beta chain features in type 1 diabetes. The study reverse transcribed the entire isolated RNA, so it sequenced expressed TCRB transcripts. Libraries were prepared by immunoSEQ multiplex PCR; TCRdb keeps only in-frame clonotypes and omits some of them. The table lists 300,000 to 400,000 clones, 9.5% to 12% of them singletons. Sequencing was done on a sample of naive CD4+ T cells from blood. These receptors were collected from a woman aged 30 to 39 in good health.

The count of this clone is one. V usage is TRBV18 and J usage is TRBJ2-1; 9 bases are shared with TRBD1. There are 15 residues in the CDR3. After removal of 5 bases from V and 9 bases from J, the junction contained 11 bases not matched to a gene. CDR1 KGHSH and CDR2 LQKENI come from the germline V gene. CDR3 nucleotides: TGTGCCAGCTCAGCCGGGACAGGGAAAATCGGTGAGCAGTTCTTC. It codes for CASSAGTGKIGEQFF.

As concerns this clone: The junction does not match germline at one end; this may be a read error. The chain has TRBV7-7 and TRBJ2-1, with D tentatively TRBD2 (6 bases). This CDR3 is 13 amino acids long. Per germline, CDR1 SSHAT and CDR2 FNYEAQ (reference sequence). The CDR3 loop reads CASSPGEDGEQFF. CDR3 sequence (DNA): TGTGCTAGCAGCCCGGGAGAGGACGGTGAGCAGTTCTTC.

This clone appeared a few times. The chain joins TRBV7-9 to TRBJ2-1; 10 positions match TRBD2. CDR3 length: 15 residues. V lost 2 bases to trimming and J lost 8 bases; unmatched junction nucleotides: 6. Germline CDR1 reads SEHNR; CDR2 reads FQNEAQ (reference sequence). Here the CDR3 DNA reads TGTGCCAGCAGCTTAAGGGCTAGCGGGAGCCATGAGCAGTTCTTC. This encodes CASSLRASGSHEQFF.

This clone turned up a few times. The V and J genes are TRBV2 and TRBJ2-3; TRBD2 aligns across 13 bases. This CDR3 has 15 residues. The V and J ends lost 8 bases and 5 bases, in that order; junction bases with no gene match: 7. From germline, CDR1 is SNHLY and CDR2 FYNNEI. The CDR3 sequence is CASGGLAGARDTQYF. CDR3 bases: TGTGCCAGCGGAGGACTAGCGGGAGCTAGAGATACGCAGTATTTT. Filled out from reference TRBV2 and TRBJ2-3, the complete variable domain reads EPEVTQTPSHQVTQMGQEVILRCVPISNHLYFYWYRQILGQKVEFLVSFYNNEISEKSEIFDDQFSVERPDGSNFTLKIRSTKLEDSAMYFCASGGLAGARDTQYFGPGTRLTVL.

A remark on this clone: The sample has other DNA sequences that encode this CDR3 too. The chain uses TRBV18 and TRBJ2-3, with 9 bases fitting TRBD1. This CDR3 has 15 amino acids. Looked up from germline, CDR1 is KGHSH and CDR2 is LQKENI. The V segment lost 3 bases and the J segment 3 bases; nucleotides outside the gene matches: 4. The CDR3 sequence is CASSPRDRVTDTQYF. The CDR3 coding sequence is TGTGCCAGCTCACCCCGGGACAGGGTTACAGATACGCAGTATTTT.

This clone was counted between two and nine times. The V gene is TRBV5-1, the J gene TRBJ2-2; no clear D. Germline V gene data show CDR1 as SGHRS and CDR2 as YFSETQ. There are 16 residues in the CDR3. Trimming cost V 0 bases and J 0 bases, with 9 bases left between them. The CDR3 region has the DNA TGCGCCAGCAGCTTGGTCGGTTCGCCGAACACCGGGGAGCTGTTTTTT. Residues: CASSLVGSPNTGELFF.

V is TRBV7-9 and J is TRBJ1-4; TRBD1 aligns across 9 bases. The trim removed 5 bases at V and 4 bases at J, leaving 5 bases unmatched. The germline CDR1 and CDR2 sequences are SEHNR and FQNEAQ (reference sequence). The CDR3 has 15 amino acids. The CDR3 here is CASSPTTGGNEKLFF. DNA of the CDR3: TGTGCCAGCAGCCCTACGACAGGGGGTAATGAAAAACTGTTTTTT.

The V gene is TRBV25-1, the J gene TRBJ2-2, with 8 bases that match TRBD1. Unmatched junction bases numbered 9, after V lost 3 bases and J lost 9 bases. This CDR3 is 15 amino acids long. Germline V gene lookup returns CDR1 MGHDK and CDR2 SYGVNS. CDR3 in DNA: TGTGCCAGCAGTGACACAACAGGGGGTGACAGGGAGCTGTTTTTT. Amino acids: CASSDTTGGDRELFF.

This clone was recorded a few times. The chain carries TRBV18 and TRBJ2-7; D uncertain. Germline V gives CDR1 KGHSH, CDR2 LQKENI. The CDR3 runs to 14 residues. V lost 0 bases and J lost 5, with 11 bases in between. CDR3 nucleotide sequence: TGTGCCAGCTCACCACCTGTGGGCCGAAACGAGCAGTACTTC. Protein sequence: CASSPPVGRNEQYF.

The rearrangement links TRBV18 to TRBJ1-1; 7 positions match TRBD1. CDR1 is KGHSH, CDR2 LQKENI, per germline. The ends lost 4 bases at V and 4 bases at J; junction bases unmatched: 6. The CDR3 is 14 residues long. The CDR3 bases are TGTGCCAGCTCACGAGGAACAGGGGCCACTGAAGCTTTCTTT. This codes for CASSRGTGATEAFF.

This clone was observed a few times. The rearrangement joins TRBV28 to TRBJ2-5; D may be TRBD1 (8 bases). Germline V gene sequence: CDR1 MDHEN, CDR2 SYDVKM. The V gene lost 3 bases and the J gene lost 1 base, with 15 bases spanning the gap. This CDR3 region has 16 residues. The chain's CDR3 is CASSFQGGTGQETQYF. In nucleotides, the CDR3 is TGTGCCAGCAGTTTCCAGGGGGGGACAGGCCAAGAGACCCAGTACTTC.

V is TRBV6-5 and J is TRBJ2-4, with TRBD2 identical over 7 bases. This CDR3 region has 14 residues. Per germline, CDR1 MNHEY and CDR2 SVGAGI. After removal of 6 bases from V and 1 base from J, the junction contained 3 bases not matched to a gene. This CDR3 is CASSAGGAKNIQYF. As DNA, the CDR3 is TGTGCCAGCAGCGCCGGGGGGGCCAAAAACATTCAGTACTTC.

This clone was counted only a few times. The chain combines TRBV7-9 with TRBJ1-1; D not resolved. V lost 5 bases to trimming and J lost 8 bases, with 6 bases between them. The CDR3 is 10 amino acids. In germline, CDR1 is SEHNR, CDR2 FQNEAQ (reference sequence). The CDR3 DNA reads as TGTGCCAGCAGCAGCCTAGAAGCTTTCTTT. Its translation: CASSSLEAFF.

The rearrangement uses TRBV9 and TRBJ2-7; 8 bases fit TRBD1. The V gene's germline CDR1 is SGDLS and CDR2 YYNGEE. This CDR3 is 15 amino acids long. J lost 3 bases, V lost 0 bases, and 5 bases had no gene match. CDR3 sequence reads: CASSVAGQGVYEQYF. The CDR3 DNA sequence: TGTGCCAGCAGCGTAGCTGGACAGGGAGTCTACGAGCAGTACTTC.

Written as DNA, the CDR3 is TGCAGCGTTGATAGACAGGGGAATGGCTACACCTTC. It codes for CSVDRQGNGYTF. V gene TRBV29-1 combines with J gene TRBJ1-2; TRBD1 matches at 8 bases. J lost 6 bases, V lost 3 bases, and 3 bases had no gene match. Germline values: CDR1 SQVTM, CDR2 ANQGSEA. The CDR3 loop spans 12 amino acids.

This clone was seen a few times. The chain carries TRBV28 and TRBJ2-1; 7 positions match TRBD1. V lost 10 bases, J lost 6 bases, and 6 bases stayed unmatched. From germline, CDR1 is MDHEN and CDR2 SYDVKM. CDR3 length equals 12 residues. CDR3 DNA sequence: TGTGCCATACTGGGACAGTTCAATGAGCAGTTCTTC. It specifies CAILGQFNEQFF.

The chain is built from TRBV6-6 and TRBJ2-3; 11 bases line up with TRBD1. CDR1 is MNHNY and CDR2 is SVGAGI in the germline V gene (reference sequence). The CDR3 extends over 15 amino acids. Germline trimming cut 5 bases from V and 1 base from J; bases unmatched to any gene: 2. CDR3 coding DNA: TGTGCCAGCAGTACGGGACAGGGGGGCACAGATACGCAGTATTTT. Its protein is CASSTGQGGTDTQYF.

This clone was counted between two and nine times. V and J are TRBV18 and TRBJ2-1, with 7 positions matching TRBD2. The CDR3 runs to 15 residues. Trimming took 2 bases from V and 2 from J; bases not matched to a gene: 3. The germline V gene encodes CDR1 KGHSH and CDR2 LQKENI. The CDR3 here is CASSPKAGAYNEQFF. DNA for the CDR3: TGTGCCAGCTCACCAAAGGCGGGAGCCTACAATGAGCAGTTCTTC. Full variable domain (outside the CDR3, taken from reference TRBV18 and TRBJ2-1): NAGVMQNPRHLVRRRGQEARLRCSPMKGHSHVYWYRQLPEEGLKFMVYLQKENIIDESGMPKERFSAEFPKEGPSILRIQQVVRGDSAAYFCASSPKAGAYNEQFFGPGTRLTVL.

The chain recombines TRBV21-1 with TRBJ2-5; the tabulated D call, TRBD2, remains unverified against the DNA. TRBV21-1 is designated a pseudogene. The CDR3 has 12 residues. The CDR3 loop is CASRKRGETQYF. CDR3 bases: TGTGCCAGCAGGAAGCGAGGGGAGACCCAGTACTTC.

The chain links TRBV6-5 to TRBJ2-4; 8 nucleotides line up with TRBD1. The CDR3 is 13 residues long. Germline CDR1 reads MNHEY; CDR2 reads SVGAGI. J lost 14 bases, V lost 4 bases, and 10 bases had no gene match. The CDR3 protein is CASSSRQGAQKYF. The CDR3 DNA reads TGTGCCAGCAGTTCTAGGCAGGGGGCGCAGAAGTACTTC.

The rearrangement uses TRBV7-3 and TRBJ2-1; TRBD2 agrees at 11 bases. Trimming took 5 bases from V and 4 from J; bases not matched to a gene: 1. The CDR3 sequence is 14 residues long. CDR1 and CDR2 from the germline V gene are SGHTA and FQGTGA. Here the CDR3 DNA reads TGTGCCAGCAGCATAGCGGGAGGGTACAATGAGCAGTTCTTC. Encoded protein: CASSIAGGYNEQFF.

The gene calls are TRBV18 and TRBJ2-4; 8 bases map to TRBD1. V lost 1 base, J lost 0 bases, and 5 bases stayed unmatched. The length of the CDR3 is 17 residues. Germline-derived CDR1 and CDR2 are KGHSH and LQKENI. The CDR3 here is CASSPLGTGVAKNIQYF. The CDR3 bases are TGTGCCAGCTCACCACTCGGGACAGGAGTAGCCAAAAACATTCAGTACTTC.

The chain combines TRBV18 with TRBJ2-3, with 7 bases fitting TRBD1. The germline V gene encodes CDR1 KGHSH and CDR2 LQKENI. V lost 3 bases to trimming and J lost 5 bases; unmatched junction nucleotides: 20. This CDR3 comprises 19 residues. The CDR3 region has the DNA TGTGCCAGCTCACCTCTTAGGACCAACAGGGGTGGTGATGGAGATACGCAGTATTTT. This sequence encodes CASSPLRTNRGGDGDTQYF.

The chain uses TRBV30 and TRBJ2-4; D possibly corresponds to TRBD2 (6 bases). Germline-derived CDR1 and CDR2 are GTSNPN and SVGIG (reference sequence). V was trimmed by 1 base and J by 1 base, leaving 14 bases between them. CDR3 size: 16 residues. Written as DNA, the CDR3 is TGTGCCTGGAGTGCCTATACGGGACTTGCCAAAAACATTCAGTACTTC. This codes for CAWSAYTGLAKNIQYF. The whole variable domain, filled in from reference TRBV30 and TRBJ2-4, reads SQTIHQWPATLVQPVGSPLSLECTVEGTSNPNLYWYRQAAGRGLQLLFYSVGIGQISSEVPQNLSASRPQDRQFILSSKKLLLSDSGFYLCAWSAYTGLAKNIQYFGAGTRLSVL.

The rearrangement uses TRBV25-1 and TRBJ2-5; 15 bases align to TRBD2. CDR3 length: 18 amino acids. V trimming: 4 bases; J trimming: 5 bases; junction bases outside the gene matches: 11. Per germline, CDR1 MGHDK and CDR2 SYGVNS. Written as DNA, the CDR3 is TGTGCCAGCAGTGGGGAAGGACTAGCGGGAGGGAGTAGTGAGACCCAGTACTTC. Residues: CASSGEGLAGGSSETQYF.

This chain links TRBV29-1 with TRBJ1-2, with 7 bases that match TRBD1. This CDR3 is 14 amino acids long. CDR1 is SQVTM and CDR2 is ANQGSEA in the germline V gene. After removal of 5 bases from V and 1 base from J, the junction contained 7 bases not matched to a gene. CDR3 nucleotide sequence: TGCAGCGTTACTCCGGGACAGAGTAACTATGGCTACACCTTC. Encoded protein: CSVTPGQSNYGYTF.